This TCR beta chain was retrieved from a study of blood T cell repertoires in COVID-19. Across the whole study: Material from acute and convalescent COVID-19 was sourced from the United States, Italy and Spain. PBMCs, B-cell-depleted T cells, or T cells provided the cDNA or gDNA that made up the material.

Data came from immunoSEQ multiplex PCR; TCRdb stores just in-frame clones and leaves some out. The table has some 48,000 clones, around 92% seen once. V shed 4 bases and J 7 bases; nucleotides not matched to a gene: 10. CDR3 length: 17 amino acids. CDR1 MNHEY and CDR2 SVGEGT come from the germline V gene. Material: peripheral blood. V and J are TRBV6-2 or TRBV6-3 and TRBJ2-1, with 13 nucleotides matching TRBD2. This TCR came from a human donor in a cohort sampled during active COVID-19. The chain's CDR3 is CASSSIGLAGELNEQFF. The CDR3 nucleotides are TGTGCCAGCAGTTCAATAGGACTAGCGGGAGAATTGAATGAGCAGTTCTTC.